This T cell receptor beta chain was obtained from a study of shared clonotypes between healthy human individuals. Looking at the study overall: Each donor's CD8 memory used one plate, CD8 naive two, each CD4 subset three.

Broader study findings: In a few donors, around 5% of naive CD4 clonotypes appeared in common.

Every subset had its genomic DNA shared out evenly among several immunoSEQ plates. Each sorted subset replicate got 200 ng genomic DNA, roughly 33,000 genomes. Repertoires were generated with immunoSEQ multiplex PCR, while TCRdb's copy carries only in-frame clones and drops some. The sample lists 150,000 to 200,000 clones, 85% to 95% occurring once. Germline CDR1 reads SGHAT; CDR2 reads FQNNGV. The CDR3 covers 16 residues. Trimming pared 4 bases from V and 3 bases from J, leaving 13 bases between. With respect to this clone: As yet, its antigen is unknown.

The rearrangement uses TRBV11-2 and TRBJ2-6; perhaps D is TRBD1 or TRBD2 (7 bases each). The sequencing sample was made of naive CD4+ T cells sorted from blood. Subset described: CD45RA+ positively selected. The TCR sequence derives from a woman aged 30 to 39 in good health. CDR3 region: CASSSDRTSGANVLTF. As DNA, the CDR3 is TGTGCCAGCAGCTCGGACAGGACTAGTGGGGCCAACGTCCTGACTTTC.